Listed below are T cell receptor beta chains from one sample, sequenced in a study of blood T cell repertoires in COVID-19. The table came from immunoSEQ multiplex PCR; TCRdb's copy has only in-frame clones and leaves some out. The sample contains about 250,000 clones, 80% to 90% of which appear only once. Sequenced sample: peripheral blood. The receptors derive from a man older than 75 with acute or convalescent COVID-19. Each CDR3 is given with its conserved first and last residue. The D gene is left open where the match is weak. Some rows mark clone size as missing; the rest say once, few, many or name a class of expanded clone.

J gene,clone size,D gene,V gene,CDR3 DNA,CDR3 protein
TRBJ2-5,-,TRBD1,TRBV18,TGTGCCAGCTCATCCGGTTTGACAGGGTACGAAGAGACCCAGTACTTC,CASSSGLTGYEETQYF
TRBJ2-5,-,TRBD1,TRBV6-5,TGTGCCAGCACGAGGAACAGGGGTGAGACCCAGTACTTC,CASTRNRGETQYF
TRBJ2-7,-,TRBD1,TRBV6-5,TGTGCCAGCAAAGTATCACAGGGGAAGAACGAGCAGTACTTC,CASKVSQGKNEQYF
TRBJ2-7,-,-,TRBV14,TGTGCCAGCAGCCAAAGGGGGACCTACGAGCAGTACTTC,CASSQRGTYEQYF
TRBJ1-5,once,-,TRBV4-3,TGCGCCAGCAGCCAAGAGGAGGGACCTCAGCCCCAGCATTTT,CASSQEEGPQPQHF
TRBJ1-2,-,TRBD1,TRBV10-3,TGTGCCATCAGTGAGACGGGGAAACAGGGGGGGATCTATGGCTACACCTTC,CAISETGKQGGIYGYTF
TRBJ1-1,-,-,TRBV7-9,TGTGCCAGCAGCCTCCTCTGGGGAGGCGGGGGTGAAGCTTTCTTT,CASSLLWGGGGEAFF
TRBJ1-1,-,TRBD1,TRBV5-6,TGTGCCAGCAGCTCGACAGGGATGAACACTGAAGCTTTCTTT,CASSSTGMNTEAFF
TRBJ2-2,-,TRBD1,TRBV5-1,TGCGCCAGCAGCTTTACCGGGACAGGAATGTCCGGGGAGCTGTTTTTT,CASSFTGTGMSGELFF
TRBJ1-2,-,-,TRBV5-4,TGTGCCAGCAGTTTTCGGGACACTTTCCTCGGTGGCTACACCTTC,CASSFRDTFLGGYTF
TRBJ1-5,-,-,TRBV28,TGTGCCAGCAGTTTCGACAGGAATCAGCCCCAGCATTTT,CASSFDRNQPQHF
TRBJ2-1,-,-,TRBV7-3,TGTGCCAGCAGCTCCGGAGGATCTGGCTACAATGAGCAGTTCTTC,CASSSGGSGYNEQFF
TRBJ1-2,-,TRBD1,TRBV28,TGTGCCAGCAGCCTAAGGACAGGGTGGGGCTACACCTTC,CASSLRTGWGYTF
TRBJ2-3,-,-,TRBV3-1/TRBV3-2,TGTGCCAGCAGCCAAGATTCTCCGGGGACGCAGTATTTT,CASSQDSPGTQYF
TRBJ1-2,-,TRBD1,TRBV7-2,TGTGCCAGCAGCTTAGAAGGGGGACAGGGTTATGGCTACACCTTC,CASSLEGGQGYGYTF
TRBJ2-1,-,-,TRBV21-1,TGTGCCAGCAGCAAAAACCTCTTTGGGGCCTGGGGAGGATACAATGAGCAGTTCTTC,CASSKNLFGAWGGYNEQFF
TRBJ1-6,-,TRBD1,TRBV7-9,TGTGCCAGCAGGGACGAGGGGGCGGGGAATTCACCCCTCCACTTT,CASRDEGAGNSPLHF
TRBJ2-7,once,TRBD2,TRBV5-4,TGTGCCAGCAGCTCGGGGACTAGCGGGACCGAGCAGTACTTC,CASSSGTSGTEQYF
TRBJ2-1,-,TRBD1,TRBV18,TGTGCCAGCTCACCACCGGGACAGGCCTACAATGAGCAGTTCTTC,CASSPPGQAYNEQFF
TRBJ1-2,-,-,TRBV2,TGTGCCAGCACGCCCCCGGTTAACTATGGCTACACCTTC,CASTPPVNYGYTF
TRBJ1-5,-,-,TRBV4-1,TGCGCCAGCAGCCAAGTAACAACGGGTAATCAGCCCCAGCATTTT,CASSQVTTGNQPQHF
TRBJ1-1,-,-,TRBV6-2/TRBV6-3,TGTGCCAGCAGTTACCCAGACAAGCTATTGAACACTGAAGCTTTCTTT,CASSYPDKLLNTEAFF
TRBJ2-7,-,-,TRBV5-1,TGCGCCAGCAGCTTGGGGTCGGGGAGGAACGAGCAGTACTTC,CASSLGSGRNEQYF
TRBJ2-3,-,TRBD2,TRBV27,TGTGCCAGCAGTTCACGGCCGCCCCCGGGAGGTGGTACAGATACGCAGTATTTT,CASSSRPPPGGGTDTQYF
TRBJ1-1,-,TRBD1,TRBV19,TGTGCCAGTAAATGGACAGGGGGCACCTTCGCTGAAGCTTTCTTT,CASKWTGGTFAEAFF
TRBJ2-2,-,-,TRBV29-1,TGCAGCGTGAGCATAGGAGGGGCCGGGGAGCTGTTTTTT,CSVSIGGAGELFF
TRBJ2-2,-,TRBD2,TRBV6-4,TGTGCCAGCAGTGTGTTAGCGGGAGATACCGGGGAGCTGTTTTTT,CASSVLAGDTGELFF
TRBJ1-3,-,TRBD1,TRBV5-1,TGCGCCAGCAGCTTGGGGACAGGGTACTCTGGAAACACCATATATTTT,CASSLGTGYSGNTIYF
TRBJ2-3,-,TRBD2,TRBV19,TGTGCCAGTGCTTATGCGGGGGACACAGATACGCAGTATTTT,CASAYAGDTDTQYF
TRBJ1-1,-,TRBD1,TRBV5-1,TGCGCCAGCAGCTTGACCTCGGGACAGACGAACACTGAAGCTTTCTTT,CASSLTSGQTNTEAFF
TRBJ2-4,-,TRBD2,TRBV27,TGTGCCAGCAGTCCGACTAGCGGGAACATTCAGTACTTC,CASSPTSGNIQYF
TRBJ1-1,many,TRBD1,TRBV9,TGTGCCAGCAGCGGGACAGGGTCTGAAGCTTTCTTT,CASSGTGSEAFF
TRBJ1-5,-,-,TRBV7-8,TGTGCCAGCAGTTTCCGGGGTCATCAGCCCCAGCATTTT,CASSFRGHQPQHF
TRBJ1-4,-,TRBD1,TRBV6-6,TGTGCCAGCAGTTACCAGGGGGCAACTAATGAAAAACTGTTTTTT,CASSYQGATNEKLFF
TRBJ2-2,-,TRBD1,TRBV7-9,TGTGCCAGCAGTAATCCGGGACAGGATAACACCGGGGAGCTGTTTTTT,CASSNPGQDNTGELFF
TRBJ2-1,-,TRBD1,TRBV6-6,TGTGCCAGCACCATAGACAGGGACAATGAGCAGTTCTTC,CASTIDRDNEQFF
TRBJ2-5,-,-,TRBV20-1,TGCAGTGCTGCCAGGGGAGAGACCCAGTACTTC,CSAARGETQYF
TRBJ1-5,-,-,TRBV2,TGTGCCAGCAGTGAGGGCAGCTTACATGGTCAGCCCCAGCATTTT,CASSEGSLHGQPQHF
TRBJ1-2,-,-,TRBV3-1/TRBV3-2,TGTGCCAGCAGCCAAGGCTCCTCTATAGCTGGCTACACCTTC,CASSQGSSIAGYTF
TRBJ1-1,-,-,TRBV7-8,TGTGCCAGCGGGCGGACAGAAAGGACTGAAGCTTTCTTT,CASGRTERTEAFF
TRBJ2-7,-,TRBD1,TRBV7-2,TGTGCCAGCAGCAAAGGACAGGGGGTTGCCTACGAGCAGTACTTC,CASSKGQGVAYEQYF
TRBJ1-4,-,TRBD1,TRBV29-1,TGCACGACGCCTGACAGGGGGCGTCATAATGAAAAACTGTTTTTT,CTTPDRGRHNEKLFF
TRBJ2-7,-,-,TRBV6-5,TGTGCCAGCAGTTACGTGCAGGGATCCTGGAGCGAGCAGTACTTC,CASSYVQGSWSEQYF
TRBJ2-2,-,-,TRBV9,TGTGCCAGCAGCGTAGCTTCGGGCCCGGGGACCGGGGAGCTGTTTTTT,CASSVASGPGTGELFF
TRBJ2-1,-,TRBD2,TRBV7-2,TGTGCCAGCAGCTCCCCCAGCGGGGGCTACAATGAGCAGTTCTTC,CASSSPSGGYNEQFF
TRBJ2-1,-,TRBD1,TRBV7-2,TGTGCCAGCAGTCTCCAATCAGGGGGCTGGGGCGGTGAGCAGTTCTTC,CASSLQSGGWGGEQFF
TRBJ2-3,-,-,TRBV6-2/TRBV6-3,TGTGCCAGCAGTTACTCCCAGGCCAGGGTGCAGTTTAGAGATACGCAGTATTTT,CASSYSQARVQFRDTQYF